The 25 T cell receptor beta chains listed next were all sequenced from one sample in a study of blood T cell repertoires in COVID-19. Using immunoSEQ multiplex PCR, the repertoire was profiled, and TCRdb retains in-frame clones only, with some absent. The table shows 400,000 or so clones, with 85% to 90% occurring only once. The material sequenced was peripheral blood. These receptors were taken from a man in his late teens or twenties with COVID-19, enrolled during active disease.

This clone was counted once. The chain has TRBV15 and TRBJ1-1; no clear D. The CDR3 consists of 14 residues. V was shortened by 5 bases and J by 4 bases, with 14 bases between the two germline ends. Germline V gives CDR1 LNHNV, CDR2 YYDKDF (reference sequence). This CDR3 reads CATSHNWAGTEAFF. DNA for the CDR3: TGTGCCACCAGCCACAACTGGGCAGGCACTGAAGCTTTCTTT.

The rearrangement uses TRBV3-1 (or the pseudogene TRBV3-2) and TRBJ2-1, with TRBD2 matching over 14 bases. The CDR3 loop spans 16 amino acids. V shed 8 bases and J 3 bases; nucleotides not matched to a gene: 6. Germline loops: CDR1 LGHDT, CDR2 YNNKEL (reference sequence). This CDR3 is CASQGLAGDRYNEQFF. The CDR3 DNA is TGTGCCAGCCAGGGACTAGCGGGAGACCGCTACAATGAGCAGTTCTTC.

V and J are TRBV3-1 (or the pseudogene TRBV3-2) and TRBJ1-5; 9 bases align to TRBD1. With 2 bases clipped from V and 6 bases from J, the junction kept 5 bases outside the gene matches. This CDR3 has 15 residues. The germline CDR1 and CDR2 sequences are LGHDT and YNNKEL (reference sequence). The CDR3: CASSQTGGRSQPQHF. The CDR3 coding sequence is TGTGCCAGCAGCCAAACAGGGGGCAGGAGTCAGCCCCAGCATTTT.

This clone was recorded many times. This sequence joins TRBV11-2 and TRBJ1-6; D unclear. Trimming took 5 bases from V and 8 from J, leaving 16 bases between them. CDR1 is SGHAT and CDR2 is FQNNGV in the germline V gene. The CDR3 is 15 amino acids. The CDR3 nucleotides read TGTGCCAGCAGCGCCCGGAGGCAGGAGGATTCACCCCTCCACTTT. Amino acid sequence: CASSARRQEDSPLHF.

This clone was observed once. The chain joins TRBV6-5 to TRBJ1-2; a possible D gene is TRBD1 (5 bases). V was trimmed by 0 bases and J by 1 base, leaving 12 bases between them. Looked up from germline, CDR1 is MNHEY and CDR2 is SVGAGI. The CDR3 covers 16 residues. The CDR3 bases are TGTGCCAGCAGTTACTCGACAGTCCGGCATAACTATGGCTACACCTTC. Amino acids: CASSYSTVRHNYGYTF.

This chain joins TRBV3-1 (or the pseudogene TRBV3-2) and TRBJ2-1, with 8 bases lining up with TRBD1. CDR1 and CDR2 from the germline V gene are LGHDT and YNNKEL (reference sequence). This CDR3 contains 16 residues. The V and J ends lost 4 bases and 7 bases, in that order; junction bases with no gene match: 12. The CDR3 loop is CASSLMPGTGENEQFF. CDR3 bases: TGTGCCAGCAGCCTTATGCCCGGGACAGGAGAAAATGAGCAGTTCTTC.

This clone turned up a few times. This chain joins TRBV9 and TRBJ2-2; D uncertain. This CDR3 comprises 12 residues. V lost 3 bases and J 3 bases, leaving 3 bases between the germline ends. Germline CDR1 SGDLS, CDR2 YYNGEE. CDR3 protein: CASSDYTGELFF. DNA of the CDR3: TGTGCCAGCAGCGACTACACCGGGGAGCTGTTTTTT.

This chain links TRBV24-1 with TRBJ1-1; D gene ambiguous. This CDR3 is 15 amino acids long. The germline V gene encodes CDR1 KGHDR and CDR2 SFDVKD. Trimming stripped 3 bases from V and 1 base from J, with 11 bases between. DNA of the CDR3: TGTGCCACCAGTGATGGCGGCGGGCAGAACACTGAAGCTTTCTTT. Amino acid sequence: CATSDGGGQNTEAFF.

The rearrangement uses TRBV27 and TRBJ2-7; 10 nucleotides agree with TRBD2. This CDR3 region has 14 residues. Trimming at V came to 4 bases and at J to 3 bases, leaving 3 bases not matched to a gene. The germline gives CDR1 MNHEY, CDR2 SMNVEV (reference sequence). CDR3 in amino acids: CASSSGTSVYEQYF. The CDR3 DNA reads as TGTGCCAGCAGTTCCGGGACTAGCGTCTACGAGCAGTACTTC.

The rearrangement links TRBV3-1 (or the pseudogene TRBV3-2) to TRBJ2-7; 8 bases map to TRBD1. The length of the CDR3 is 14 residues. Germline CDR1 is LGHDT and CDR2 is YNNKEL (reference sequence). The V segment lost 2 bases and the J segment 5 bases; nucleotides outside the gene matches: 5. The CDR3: CASSQWDRRHEQYF. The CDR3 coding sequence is TGTGCCAGCAGCCAATGGGACAGGCGACACGAGCAGTACTTC.

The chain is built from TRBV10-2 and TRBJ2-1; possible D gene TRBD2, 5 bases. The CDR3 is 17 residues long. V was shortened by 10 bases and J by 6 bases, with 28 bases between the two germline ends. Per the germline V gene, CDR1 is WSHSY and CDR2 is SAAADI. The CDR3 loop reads CATAALRSGKDGNEQFF. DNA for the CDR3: TGCGCCACCGCCGCCCTTCGATCGGGGAAGGACGGCAATGAGCAGTTCTTC.

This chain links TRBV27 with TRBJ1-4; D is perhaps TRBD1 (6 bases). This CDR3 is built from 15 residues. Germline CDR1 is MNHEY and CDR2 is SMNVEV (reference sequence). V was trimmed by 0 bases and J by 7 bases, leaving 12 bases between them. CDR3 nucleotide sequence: TGTGCCAGCAGTTTATCCCGCACAGGGATTGAAAAACTGTTTTTT. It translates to CASSLSRTGIEKLFF.

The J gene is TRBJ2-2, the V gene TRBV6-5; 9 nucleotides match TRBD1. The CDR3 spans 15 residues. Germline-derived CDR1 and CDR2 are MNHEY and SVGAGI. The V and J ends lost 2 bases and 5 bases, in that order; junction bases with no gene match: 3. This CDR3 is CASSYGTGWTGELFF. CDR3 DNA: TGTGCCAGCAGTTACGGGACAGGGTGGACCGGGGAGCTGTTTTTT.

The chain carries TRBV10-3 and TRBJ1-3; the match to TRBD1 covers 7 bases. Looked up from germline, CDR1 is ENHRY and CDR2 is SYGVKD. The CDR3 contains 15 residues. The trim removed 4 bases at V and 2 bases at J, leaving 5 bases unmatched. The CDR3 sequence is CAISVAGGTGNTIYF. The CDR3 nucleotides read TGTGCCATCAGTGTGGCAGGGGGAACTGGAAACACCATATATTTT.

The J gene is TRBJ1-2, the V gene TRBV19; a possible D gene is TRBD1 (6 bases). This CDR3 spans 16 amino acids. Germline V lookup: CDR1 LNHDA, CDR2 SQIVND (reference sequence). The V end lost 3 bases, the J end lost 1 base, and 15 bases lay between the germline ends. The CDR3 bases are TGTGCCAGTAGTATTCTTGGACAGCCGAATAACTATGGCTACACCTTC. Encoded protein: CASSILGQPNNYGYTF.

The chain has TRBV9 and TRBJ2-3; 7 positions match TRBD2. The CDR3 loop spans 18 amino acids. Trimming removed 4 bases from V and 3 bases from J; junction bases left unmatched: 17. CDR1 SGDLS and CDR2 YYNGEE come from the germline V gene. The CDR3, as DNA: TGTGCCAGCAGCCCCCGAGGAGGGACTACCGGGAAGACAGATACGCAGTATTTT. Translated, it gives CASSPRGGTTGKTDTQYF.

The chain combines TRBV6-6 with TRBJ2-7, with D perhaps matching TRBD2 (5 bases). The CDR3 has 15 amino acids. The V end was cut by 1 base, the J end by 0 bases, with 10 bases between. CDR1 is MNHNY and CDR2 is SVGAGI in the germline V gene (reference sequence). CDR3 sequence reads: CASSYLDSASYEQYF. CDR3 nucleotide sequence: TGTGCCAGCAGTTACTTGGACTCAGCCTCCTACGAGCAGTACTTC.

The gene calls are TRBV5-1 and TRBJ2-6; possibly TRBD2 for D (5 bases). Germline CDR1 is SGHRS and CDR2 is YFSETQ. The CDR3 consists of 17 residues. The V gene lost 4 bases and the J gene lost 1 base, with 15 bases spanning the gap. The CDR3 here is CASSRSKSGSGANVLTF. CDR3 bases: TGCGCCAGCAGCCGTAGTAAAAGCGGATCTGGGGCCAACGTCCTGACTTTC.

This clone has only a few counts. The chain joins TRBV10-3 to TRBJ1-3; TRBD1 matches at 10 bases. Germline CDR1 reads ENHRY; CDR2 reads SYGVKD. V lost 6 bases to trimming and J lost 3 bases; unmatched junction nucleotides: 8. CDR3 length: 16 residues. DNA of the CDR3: TGTGCCATCAGCGGAACCGGACAGGGGGTTGGAAACACCATATATTTT. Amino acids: CAISGTGQGVGNTIYF.

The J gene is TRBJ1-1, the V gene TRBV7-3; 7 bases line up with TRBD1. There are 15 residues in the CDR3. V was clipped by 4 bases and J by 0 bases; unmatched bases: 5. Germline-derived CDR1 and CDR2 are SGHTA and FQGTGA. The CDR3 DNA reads TGTGCCAGCAGCTCGACAGGGCTCATGAACACTGAAGCTTTCTTT. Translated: CASSSTGLMNTEAFF.

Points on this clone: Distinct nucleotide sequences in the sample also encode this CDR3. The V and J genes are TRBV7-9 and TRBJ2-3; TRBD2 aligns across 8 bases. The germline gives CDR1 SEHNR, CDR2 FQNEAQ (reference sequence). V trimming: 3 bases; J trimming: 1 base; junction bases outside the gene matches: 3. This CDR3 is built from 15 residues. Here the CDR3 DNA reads TGTGCCAGCAGCTTGGCGGGGGGACGCACAGATACGCAGTATTTT. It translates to CASSLAGGRTDTQYF.

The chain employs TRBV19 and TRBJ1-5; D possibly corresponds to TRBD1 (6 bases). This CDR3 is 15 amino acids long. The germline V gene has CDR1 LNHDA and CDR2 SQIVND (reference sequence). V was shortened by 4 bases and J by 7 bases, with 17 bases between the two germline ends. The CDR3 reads CASSRPGQEGQPQHF. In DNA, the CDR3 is TGTGCCAGTAGTAGACCGGGACAAGAAGGACAGCCCCAGCATTTT.

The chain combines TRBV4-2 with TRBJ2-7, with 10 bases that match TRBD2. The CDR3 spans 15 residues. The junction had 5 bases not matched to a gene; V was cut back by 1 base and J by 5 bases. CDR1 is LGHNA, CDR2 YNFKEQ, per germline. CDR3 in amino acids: CASSQGSGRTHEQYF. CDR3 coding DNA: TGTGCCAGCAGCCAAGGTAGCGGGAGGACCCACGAGCAGTACTTC.

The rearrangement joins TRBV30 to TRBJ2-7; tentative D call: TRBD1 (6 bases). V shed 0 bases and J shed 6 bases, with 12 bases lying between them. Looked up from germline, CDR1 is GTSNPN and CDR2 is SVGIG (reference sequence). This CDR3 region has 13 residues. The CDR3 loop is CAWSVGAESEQYF. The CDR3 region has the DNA TGTGCCTGGAGTGTGGGGGCGGAATCCGAGCAGTACTTC.

The CDR3 nucleotides read TGTGCCAGCAGCTCGTCTAGCGGATCCTACAATGAGCAGTTCTTC. It is translated as CASSSSSGSYNEQFF. This chain joins TRBV7-3 and TRBJ2-1; 7 bases align to TRBD2. Germline loops: CDR1 SGHTA, CDR2 FQGTGA. CDR3 size: 15 residues. The ends lost 4 bases at V and 1 base at J; junction bases unmatched: 4.